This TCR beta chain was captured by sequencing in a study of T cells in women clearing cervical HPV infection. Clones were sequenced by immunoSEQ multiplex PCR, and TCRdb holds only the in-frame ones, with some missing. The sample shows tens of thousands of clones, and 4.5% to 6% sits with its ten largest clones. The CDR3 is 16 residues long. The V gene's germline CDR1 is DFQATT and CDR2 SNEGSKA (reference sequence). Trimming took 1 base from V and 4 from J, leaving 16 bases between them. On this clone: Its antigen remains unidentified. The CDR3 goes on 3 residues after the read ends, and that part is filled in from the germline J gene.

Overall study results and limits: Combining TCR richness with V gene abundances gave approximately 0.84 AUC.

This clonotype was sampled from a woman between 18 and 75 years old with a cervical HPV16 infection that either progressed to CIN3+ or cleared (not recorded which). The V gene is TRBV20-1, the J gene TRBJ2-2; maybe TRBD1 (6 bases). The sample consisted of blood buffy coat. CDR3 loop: CSARALQGSGTGELFF. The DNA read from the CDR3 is TGCAGTGCTAGAGCCCTGCAGGGGTCAGGCACCGGGGAG.